A selection of T cell receptor beta chains follows, all from one sample in a study of identical twins. MiXCR, run by TCRdb on the 5' RACE reads, gives a single entry per CDR3 protein. The data contain 300,000 to 400,000 distinct CDR3 sequences, 12% of them singletons. This sample also belongs to another study, concerning yellow fever vaccine responses in identical twins.

Sequenced: CD8+ T cells sorted from blood. These receptors were taken from a young woman in good health. Both conserved end residues are part of each CDR3. The D gene is left open where the match is weak. Clone size is shown for a subset of rows, as once, few, many or a class of expanded clone.

v_gene	abundance	d_gene	j_gene	CDR3nt	CDR3aa
TRBV29-1	.	TRBD2	TRBJ2-5	TGCAGCGTTGGTGGGAGGGAATTAGAGACCCAGTACTTC	CSVGGRELETQYF
TRBV18	many	.	TRBJ1-3	TGTGCCACGATTCTGGGTGCCGGAGATGGAAACACCATATATTTT	CATILGAGDGNTIYF
TRBV10-3	few	TRBD2	TRBJ2-3	TGTGCCATCAGTGGGACTAGCGGTACAGATACGCAGTATTTT	CAISGTSGTDTQYF
TRBV7-3	few	TRBD2	TRBJ2-5	TGTGCCAGCAGCTTAATCCCGAGCGGGACCCAAGAGACCCAGTACTTC	CASSLIPSGTQETQYF
TRBV7-8	.	.	TRBJ2-7	TGTGCCAGCACCTTAATTCCCACCTACGAGCAGTACTTC	CASTLIPTYEQYF
TRBV20-1	many	.	TRBJ1-6	TGCAGTGCCCCACGCCAGGGAGACTCACCCCTCCACTTT	CSAPRQGDSPLHF
TRBV27	few	.	TRBJ2-7	TGTGCCAGCAGTCCCCGGACGGCCAGCTCCTACGAGCAGTACTTC	CASSPRTASSYEQYF
TRBV11-2	few	.	TRBJ2-1	TGTGCCAGCAGCTTGTCTGAAAATGAGCAGTTCTTC	CASSLSENEQFF
TRBV7-9	many	.	TRBJ2-7	TGTGCCAGCAGCTTAGACGCAGGGTACAACGAGCAGTACTTC	CASSLDAGYNEQYF
TRBV27	.	.	TRBJ2-1	TGTGCCAGCAGTTTCATCGGGGTTGGGAATGAGCAGTTCTTC	CASSFIGVGNEQFF
TRBV12-5	.	.	TRBJ1-1	TGTGCTAGTGGTTTGGCGGCCGGGAACACTGAAGCTTTCTTT	CASGLAAGNTEAFF
TRBV27	many	.	TRBJ1-5	TGTGCCAGCAGTTTTTATAGCAATCAGCCCCAGCATTTT	CASSFYSNQPQHF
TRBV6-2/TRBV6-3	many	.	TRBJ2-3	TGTGCCAGCAGTTACACAAGCACAGATACGCAGTATTTT	CASSYTSTDTQYF
TRBV19	.	TRBD2	TRBJ2-2	TGTGCCAGTAGTATGGATGGGCCTAGCGGGGGGGCCTGGACCGGGGAGCTGTTTTTT	CASSMDGPSGGAWTGELFF
TRBV12-3/TRBV12-4	.	.	TRBJ2-5	TGTGCCAGCAGTTTTCATCCTCAAGAGACCCAGTACTTC	CASSFHPQETQYF
TRBV7-6	.	.	TRBJ2-2	TGTGCCAGCAGCTCGACAGCGAACACCGGGGAGCTGTTTTTT	CASSSTANTGELFF
TRBV5-6	.	TRBD1	TRBJ1-4	TGTGCCAGCAGCTTGGACAGGGGGATGGAAAAACTGTTTTTT	CASSLDRGMEKLFF
TRBV7-6	.	.	TRBJ1-5	TGTGCCAGCAGCCCCGTGGGGGCGGATCAGCCCCAGCATTTT	CASSPVGADQPQHF
TRBV5-1	few	.	TRBJ1-1	TGCGCCAGCAGCCCCCCGAAACCGAACACTGAAGCTTTCTTT	CASSPPKPNTEAFF
TRBV29-1	many	.	TRBJ2-1	TGCAGCGTTGAAAGCGGACTGGATGAGCAGTTCTTC	CSVESGLDEQFF
TRBV7-2	few	.	TRBJ2-3	TGTGCCAGCAGCCCATCAGGCTACACAGATACGCAGTATTTT	CASSPSGYTDTQYF
TRBV11-2	.	TRBD2	TRBJ2-1	TGTGCCAGCAGCTTAGGTAGGGACTATACCTACAATGAGCAGTTCTTC	CASSLGRDYTYNEQFF
TRBV2	.	TRBD2	TRBJ2-1	TGTGCCAGCCCTCGGCTAGCGGGGGTTAATGAGCAGTTCTTC	CASPRLAGVNEQFF
TRBV12-3/TRBV12-4	few	.	TRBJ2-1	TGTGCCAGCAGTTTAGGGGGCGGAGAGCGGCAGTTCTTC	CASSLGGGERQFF
TRBV15	.	TRBD2	TRBJ2-5	TGTGCCACCAGTCCCCGACTAGCGGAGGAACAAGAGACCCAGTACTTC	CATSPRLAEEQETQYF
TRBV27	.	.	TRBJ2-2	TGTGCCAGCAGTATCTCCGAAGGGGCCGGGGAGCTGTTTTTT	CASSISEGAGELFF
TRBV7-7	few	TRBD2	TRBJ2-1	TGTGCCAGCAGCACCGGGACTAGGAATGAGCAGTTCTTC	CASSTGTRNEQFF
TRBV5-1	many	TRBD1	TRBJ1-2	TGCGCCAGCAGCCCCATGGACAGGGGGCATGGCTACACCTTC	CASSPMDRGHGYTF
TRBV15	many	TRBD2	TRBJ2-3	TGTGCCACCAGCAGCGGGGGGGGCACAGATACGCAGTATTTT	CATSSGGGTDTQYF
TRBV10-2	.	TRBD2	TRBJ2-2	TGCGCCAGCAGTGAGTTGAATCTCTTCCAAGCGGGGGTTAACACCGGGGAGCTGTTTTTT	CASSELNLFQAGVNTGELFF
TRBV12-3/TRBV12-4	many	.	TRBJ2-1	TGTGCCAGCAGTTTACCACCGGGGAGGAGCAGGGATGAGCAGTTCTTC	CASSLPPGRSRDEQFF
TRBV11-1	few	TRBD1	TRBJ1-1	TGTGCCAGCAGCCGAATTCCGGGACAGGGAAAGCGGCACACTGAAGCTTTCTTT	CASSRIPGQGKRHTEAFF
TRBV5-1	.	.	TRBJ2-1	TGCGCCAGCAGCTTGAATCTCGAGGGGGGACCCTACAATGAGCTGTTCTTC	CASSLNLEGGPYNELFF
TRBV2	.	.	TRBJ2-1	TGTGCCAGCAGTGAAGTTGGCACCACATCCTACAATGAGCAGTTCTTC	CASSEVGTTSYNEQFF
TRBV12-3/TRBV12-4	many	.	TRBJ2-1	TGTGCCAGCAATAAGGGACGGAACAATGAGCAGTTCTTC	CASNKGRNNEQFF
TRBV20-1	many	TRBD2	TRBJ2-1	TGCAGTGCTAGGAAGTCTGGGCGGGGGGAAAGTGGTGAGCAGTTCTTC	CSARKSGRGESGEQFF
TRBV11-1	.	.	TRBJ2-3	TGTGCCAGCAGCGCGCGACAGCCAACCTTCGAAAGCACAGATACGCAGTATTTT	CASSARQPTFESTDTQYF
TRBV3-1	few	.	TRBJ1-4	TGTGCCAGCAGCCAATCGACCCGACGGGAAAAACTGTTTTTT	CASSQSTRREKLFF
TRBV28	few	.	TRBJ2-3	TGTGCCAGCACCCCTCAGTGGGTGAGCACAGATACGCAGTATTTT	CASTPQWVSTDTQYF
TRBV18	.	TRBD2	TRBJ2-1	TGTGCCAGCTCACCGTATCAGACTAGCCTGACCTACAATGAGCAGTTCTTC	CASSPYQTSLTYNEQFF
TRBV27	.	.	TRBJ2-3	TGTGCCAGCAGTGACGGGGGTCATACGCAGTATTTT	CASSDGGHTQYF
TRBV20-1	few	TRBD2	TRBJ2-3	TGCAGTGCTAGACCTAGCGGGGAAAACACAGATACGCAGTATTTT	CSARPSGENTDTQYF
TRBV12-5	.	TRBD2	TRBJ2-1	TGTGCTAGTGGTTTGGTACCCAACTACAGCGGGAGCTCCTACAATGAGCAGTTCTTC	CASGLVPNYSGSSYNEQFF
TRBV10-3	many	.	TRBJ1-5	TGTGCCATCAGTGCCATTCCCAGGGGTTTTGATCAGCCCCAGCATTTT	CAISAIPRGFDQPQHF
TRBV9	.	.	TRBJ2-3	TGTGCCAGCAGCGCACCCTGGACCGAAAGCACAGATACGCAGTATTTT	CASSAPWTESTDTQYF
TRBV3-1	few	TRBD2	TRBJ2-1	TGTGCCAGCAGCCCCCTAGCGGGTGCGCTGAATGAGCAGTTCTTC	CASSPLAGALNEQFF